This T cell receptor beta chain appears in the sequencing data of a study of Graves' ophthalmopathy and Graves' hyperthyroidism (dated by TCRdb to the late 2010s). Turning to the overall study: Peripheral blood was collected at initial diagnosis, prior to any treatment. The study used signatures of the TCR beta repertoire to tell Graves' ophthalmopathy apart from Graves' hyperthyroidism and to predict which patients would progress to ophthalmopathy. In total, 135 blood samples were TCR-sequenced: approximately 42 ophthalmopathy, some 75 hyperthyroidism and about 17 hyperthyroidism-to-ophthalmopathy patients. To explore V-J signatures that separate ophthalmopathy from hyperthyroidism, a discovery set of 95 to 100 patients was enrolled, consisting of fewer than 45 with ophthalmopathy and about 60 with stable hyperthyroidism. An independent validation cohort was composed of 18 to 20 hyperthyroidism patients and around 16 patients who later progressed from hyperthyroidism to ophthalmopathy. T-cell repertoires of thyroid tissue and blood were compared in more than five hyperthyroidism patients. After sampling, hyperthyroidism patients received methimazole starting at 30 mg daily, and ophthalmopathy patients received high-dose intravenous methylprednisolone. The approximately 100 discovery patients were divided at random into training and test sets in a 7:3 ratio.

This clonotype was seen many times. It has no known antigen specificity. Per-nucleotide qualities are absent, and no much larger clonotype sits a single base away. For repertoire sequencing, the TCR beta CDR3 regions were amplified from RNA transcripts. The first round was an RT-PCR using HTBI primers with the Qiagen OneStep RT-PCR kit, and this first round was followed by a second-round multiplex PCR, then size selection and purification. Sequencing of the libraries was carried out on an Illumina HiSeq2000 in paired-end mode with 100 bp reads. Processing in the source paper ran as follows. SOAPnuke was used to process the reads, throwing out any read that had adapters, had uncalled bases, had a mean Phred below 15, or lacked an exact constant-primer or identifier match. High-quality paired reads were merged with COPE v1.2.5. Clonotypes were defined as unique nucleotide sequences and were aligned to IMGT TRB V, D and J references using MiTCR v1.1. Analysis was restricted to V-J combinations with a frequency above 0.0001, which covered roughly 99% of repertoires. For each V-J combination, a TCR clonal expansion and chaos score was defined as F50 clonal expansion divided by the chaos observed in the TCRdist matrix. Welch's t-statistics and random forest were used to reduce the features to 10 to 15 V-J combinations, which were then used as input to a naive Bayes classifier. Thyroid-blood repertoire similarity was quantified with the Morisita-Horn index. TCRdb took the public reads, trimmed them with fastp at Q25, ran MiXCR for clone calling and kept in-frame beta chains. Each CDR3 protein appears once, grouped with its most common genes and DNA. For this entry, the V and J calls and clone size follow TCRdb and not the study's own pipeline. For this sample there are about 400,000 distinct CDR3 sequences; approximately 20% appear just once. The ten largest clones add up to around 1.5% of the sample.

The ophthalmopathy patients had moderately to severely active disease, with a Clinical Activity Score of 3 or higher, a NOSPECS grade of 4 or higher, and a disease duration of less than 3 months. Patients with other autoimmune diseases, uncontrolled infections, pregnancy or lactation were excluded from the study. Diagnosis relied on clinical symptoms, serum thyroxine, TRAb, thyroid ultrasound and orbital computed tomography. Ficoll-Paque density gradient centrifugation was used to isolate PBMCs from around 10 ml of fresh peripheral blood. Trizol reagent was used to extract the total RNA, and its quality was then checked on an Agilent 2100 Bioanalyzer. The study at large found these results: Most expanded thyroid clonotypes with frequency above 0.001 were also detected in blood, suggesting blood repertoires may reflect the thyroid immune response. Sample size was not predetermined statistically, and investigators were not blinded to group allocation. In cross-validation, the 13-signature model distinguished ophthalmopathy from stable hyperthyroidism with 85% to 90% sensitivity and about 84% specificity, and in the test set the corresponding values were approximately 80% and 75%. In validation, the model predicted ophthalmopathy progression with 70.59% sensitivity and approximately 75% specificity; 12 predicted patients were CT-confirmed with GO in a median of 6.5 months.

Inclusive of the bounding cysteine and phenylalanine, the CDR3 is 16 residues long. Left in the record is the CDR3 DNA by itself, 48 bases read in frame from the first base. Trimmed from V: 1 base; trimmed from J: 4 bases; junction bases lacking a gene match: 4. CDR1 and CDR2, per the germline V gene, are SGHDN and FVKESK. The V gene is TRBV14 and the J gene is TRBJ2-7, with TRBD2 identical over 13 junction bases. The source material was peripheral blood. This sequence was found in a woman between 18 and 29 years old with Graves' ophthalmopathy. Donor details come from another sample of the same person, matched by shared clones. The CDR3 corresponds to CASSQVLAGGQYEQYF. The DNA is TGTGCCAGCAGCCAAGTACTAGCGGGAGGGCAATACGAGCAGTACTTC.